Listed here are 8 T cell receptor beta chains from one sample, sequenced in a study of neurological immune-mediated disorders. Via MiXCR, TCRdb re-called the 5' RACE reads, giving one row per CDR3 protein. The repertoire holds around 40,000 distinct CDR3 sequences, with roughly 12% as singletons. The sample taken for sequencing was PBMCs. The receptor set was obtained from a female donor in good health.

The chain combines TRBV7-2 with TRBJ2-3; D not certain. Trimming left V 5 bases short and J 0 bases short, with 12 bases between. The germline CDR1 and CDR2 sequences are SGHTA and FQGNSA. The CDR3 has 15 residues. In DNA, the CDR3 is TGTGCCAGCAGCCGTCGTTTTCCAAGCACAGATACGCAGTATTTT. This translates into CASSRRFPSTDTQYF.

This clonotype occurred many times. This chain links TRBV25-1 with TRBJ2-3; no definite D call. The CDR3 has 16 amino acids. The ends were cut back, 0 bases at V and 6 bases at J, with 16 bases in the middle. The germline V gene has CDR1 MGHDK and CDR2 SYGVNS. CDR3 sequence: CASSEYQSDLRDTQYF. The DNA for the CDR3 is TGTGCCAGCAGTGAATATCAATCCGATCTGAGGGATACGCAGTATTTT.

This clonotype was observed many times. This chain uses TRBV5-1 with TRBJ2-3, with D tentatively TRBD2 (5 bases). The CDR3 sequence is 15 residues long. The germline V gene has CDR1 SGHRS and CDR2 YFSETQ. V was cut by 4 bases and J by 0 bases, with 12 bases left in between. The CDR3 spells CASSIPGESTDTQYF. The CDR3, as DNA: TGCGCCAGCAGCATCCCCGGGGAAAGCACAGATACGCAGTATTTT.

The chain employs TRBV12-3 or TRBV12-4 and TRBJ2-7, with D uncertain. CDR3 length: 14 amino acids. The V gene lost 6 bases and the J gene lost 4 bases, with 16 bases spanning the gap. CDR3 protein: CASSFTIMTYEQYF. In nucleotides, the CDR3 is TGTGCCAGCAGCTTTACTATCATGACTTACGAGCAGTACTTC.

This clonotype was recorded many times. The chain employs TRBV5-1 and TRBJ1-4; 7 bases align to TRBD1. Trimming cost V 4 bases and J 5 bases; bases outside gene matches: 2. Germline CDR1 reads SGHRS; CDR2 reads YFSETQ. CDR3 size: 13 residues. The chain's CDR3 is CASSVGQNEKLFF. CDR3 coding DNA: TGCGCCAGCAGCGTGGGACAGAATGAAAAACTGTTTTTT.

This clonotype has at least ten counts. A read error may produce the germline difference seen at one junction end. V and J are TRBV5-1 and TRBJ1-1; no reliable D call. The germline CDR1 and CDR2 sequences are SGHRS and YFSETQ. The CDR3 covers 14 residues. CDR3 DNA: TGCGCCAGCAGTTTGGAGGGAGGTGGCTCGAGGGCTTTCTTT. Its translation: CASSLEGGGSRAFF.

This clonotype was seen many times. The rearrangement joins TRBV18 to TRBJ1-1; 7 bases line up with TRBD1. This CDR3 region has 13 residues. The V segment lost 8 bases and the J segment 1 base; nucleotides outside the gene matches: 4. Germline values: CDR1 KGHSH, CDR2 LQKENI. In DNA form, the CDR3 reads TGTGCCAGCCCAAGACAGGGGAACACTGAAGCTTTCTTT. This translates into CASPRQGNTEAFF. The full variable domain, its missing parts supplied by reference TRBV18 and TRBJ1-1, is NAGVMQNPRHLVRRRGQEARLRCSPMKGHSHVYWYRQLPEEGLKFMVYLQKENIIDESGMPKERFSAEFPKEGPSILRIQQVVRGDSAAYFCASPRQGNTEAFFGQGTRLTVV.

This clonotype was observed at least ten times. The chain uses TRBV7-3 and TRBJ2-7; no reliable D call. The CDR3 runs to 13 residues. Trimming removed 2 bases from V and 3 bases from J, with 8 bases in between. Germline CDR1 SGHTA, CDR2 FQGTGA. CDR3 amino acids: CASSLGINYEQYF. The CDR3 DNA is TGTGCCAGCAGCTTAGGGATAAACTACGAGCAGTACTTC.